A single sample is the source of the 5 T cell receptor beta chains below, sequenced in a study of neurological immune-mediated disorders. TCRdb itself ran the 5' RACE reads through MiXCR, one entry per CDR3 protein. In the table there are tens of thousands of distinct CDR3 sequences, 2.5% of which are singletons. Input material: PBMCs. The receptors here all came from a man aged 50 or older with multiple sclerosis.

This clonotype was counted at least ten times. The V gene is TRBV12-3 or TRBV12-4, the J gene TRBJ2-2, with D unresolved. The CDR3 is 11 residues long. V dropped 8 bases and J dropped 3 bases, with 4 bases sitting between them. As DNA, the CDR3 is TGTGCCAGCGGCGACACCGGGGAGCTGTTTTTT. Translation gives CASGDTGELFF.

This clonotype has at least ten counts. The J gene is TRBJ2-1, the V gene TRBV5-1, with D possibly matching TRBD1 (6 bases). CDR3 length: 15 residues. Trimming removed 4 bases at V and 0 bases at J, with 11 bases between. The V gene's germline CDR1 is SGHRS and CDR2 YFSETQ. The CDR3 is CASSATGSSYNEQFF. The CDR3, as DNA: TGCGCCAGCAGCGCCACAGGGAGCTCCTACAATGAGCAGTTCTTC.

This clonotype was seen only a few times. A read error is possible here, since a much larger clone lies one base away. The V gene is TRBV7-8, the J gene TRBJ1-6; 10 positions agree with TRBD1. This CDR3 is 16 amino acids long. In germline, CDR1 is SGHVS, CDR2 FQNEAQ. The CDR3 nucleotides read TGTGCCAGCAGCTTAGCGGGACAGGGGATAGGTTCACCCCTCAACTTT. The encoded protein is CASSLAGQGIGSPLNF.

In this sample, this clonotype turned up many times. This chain links TRBV14 with TRBJ1-1; D is unresolved. This CDR3 is 14 amino acids long. Germline V gene sequence: CDR1 SGHDN, CDR2 FVKESK. V gave up 0 bases and J gave up 3 bases, with 8 bases separating them. This CDR3 reads CASSQEGWDTEAFF. The CDR3 DNA sequence: TGTGCCAGCAGCCAAGAGGGGTGGGACACTGAAGCTTTCTTT.

This clonotype came up many times. This rearrangement joins TRBV5-1 to TRBJ1-2; no clear D. V lost 0 bases and J 1 base, leaving 10 bases between the germline ends. CDR3 length: 15 amino acids. The germline gives CDR1 SGHRS, CDR2 YFSETQ. CDR3 sequence: CASSLEGALNYGYTF. The CDR3 DNA reads as TGCGCCAGCAGCTTGGAGGGAGCTCTTAACTATGGCTACACCTTC.